One and the same sample provided the 25 T cell receptor beta chains below, sequenced in a study of blood T cell repertoires in COVID-19. The assay was immunoSEQ multiplex PCR, and TCRdb's table has in-frame clones only and misses some. The table includes some 200,000 clones, approximately 91% detected once. The specimen was peripheral blood. All receptors come from a woman aged 40 to 50 with acute or convalescent COVID-19.

V gene TRBV2 combines with J gene TRBJ1-1; 9 positions match TRBD1. The junction had 7 bases not matched to a gene; V was cut back by 6 bases and J by 8 bases. Germline assignment: CDR1 SNHLY and CDR2 FYNNEI. The CDR3 sequence is 13 residues long. The CDR3 bases are TGTGCCAGCAGGGAACCTGGACAGGGGGAAGCTTTCTTT. It yields the protein CASREPGQGEAFF.

This clone was picked up a small number of times. CDR3 sequence (DNA): TGTGCCAGCATATGGACAGCGAAAGAAGCTTTCTTT. The encoded protein is CASIWTAKEAFF. V gene TRBV2 combines with J gene TRBJ1-1, with D perhaps matching TRBD1 (6 bases). CDR3 length equals 12 residues. Germline CDR1 and CDR2: SNHLY and FYNNEI. V was clipped by 7 bases and J by 8 bases, with 14 bases between them.

V and J are TRBV5-4 and TRBJ2-5; 10 bases fit TRBD2. The CDR3 is made up of 18 amino acids. Germline V gene sequence: CDR1 SGHNT, CDR2 YYREEE (reference sequence). V lost 0 bases to trimming and J lost 2 bases; unmatched junction nucleotides: 10. The CDR3 sequence is CASSLGQRGGRGQETQYF. The CDR3 DNA is TGTGCCAGCAGCTTGGGCCAGCGGGGGGGCCGGGGGCAAGAGACCCAGTACTTC.

This clone was seen just once. The DNA for the CDR3 is TGTGCCAGCACCACAGGATTTTATAGCAATCAGCCCCAGCATTTT. It yields the protein CASTTGFYSNQPQHF. This chain links TRBV6-6 with TRBJ1-5; a possible D gene is TRBD1 (5 bases). V lost 7 bases to trimming and J lost 0 bases, with 13 bases between them. The V gene's germline CDR1 is MNHNY and CDR2 SVGAGI (reference sequence). This CDR3 is 15 amino acids long.

The chain carries TRBV30 and TRBJ1-2; D gene unclear. V was pared by 5 bases and J by 0 bases, with 10 bases between. CDR1 GTSNPN and CDR2 SVGIG come from the germline V gene (reference sequence). This CDR3 comprises 13 residues. The CDR3 is CAWFAVANYGYTF. CDR3 nucleotide sequence: TGTGCCTGGTTCGCGGTAGCTAACTATGGCTACACCTTC.

V and J are TRBV12-3 or TRBV12-4 and TRBJ1-3; D remains unclear. V shed 5 bases and J shed 4 bases, with 6 bases lying between them. This CDR3 is built from 12 residues. Here the CDR3 DNA reads TGTGCCAGCAGTCCGTCGGGAAACACCATATATTTT. It encodes CASSPSGNTIYF.

This clone has a single count. The chain recombines TRBV6-5 with TRBJ2-2, with 7 bases identical to TRBD1. V lost 5 bases, J lost 1 base, and 4 bases stayed unmatched. The CDR3 extends over 15 amino acids. Germline CDR1 reads MNHEY; CDR2 reads SVGAGI. CDR3 in DNA: TGTGCCAGCAGTCTTGGGACAGAGAACACCGGGGAGCTGTTTTTT. It is translated as CASSLGTENTGELFF.

This chain links TRBV7-3 with TRBJ2-3; 11 bases agree with TRBD2. Trimming at V came to 2 bases and at J to 0 bases, leaving 4 bases not matched to a gene. Germline lookup yields CDR1 SGHTA and CDR2 FQGTGA. CDR3 length: 17 amino acids. The CDR3 DNA reads TGTGCCAGCAGCTTAGCTAGCGGGGGGCTTAGCACAGATACGCAGTATTTT. Encoded protein: CASSLASGGLSTDTQYF.

V usage is TRBV10-3 and J usage is TRBJ2-7; 9 bases match TRBD1. The germline CDR1 and CDR2 sequences are ENHRY and SYGVKD. V shed 5 bases and J 4 bases; nucleotides not matched to a gene: 3. The CDR3 has 13 residues. CDR3 region: CAISRDRVYEQYV. The DNA for the CDR3 is TGTGCCATCAGTAGGGACAGGGTTTACGAGCAGTACGTC.

The chain recombines TRBV7-9 with TRBJ1-2, with a tentative D call TRBD1 (6 bases). Germline CDR1 SEHNR, CDR2 FQNEAQ (reference sequence). The CDR3 is 13 residues long. V lost 5 bases to trimming and J lost 2 bases, with 9 bases between them. CDR3 DNA sequence: TGTGCCAGCAGCCAAGGGGGAAACTATGGCTACACCTTC. Its protein is CASSQGGNYGYTF.

The chain uses TRBV20-1 and TRBJ1-2, with 7 bases fitting TRBD1. After removal of 3 bases from V and 6 bases from J, the junction contained 7 bases not matched to a gene. This CDR3 is 13 amino acids long. Looked up from germline, CDR1 is DFQATT and CDR2 is SNEGSKA (reference sequence). CDR3 loop: CSASQTGINGYTF. CDR3 in DNA: TGCAGTGCTAGTCAGACAGGGATCAATGGCTACACCTTC.

This chain uses TRBV11-2 with TRBJ1-1; 7 bases align to TRBD1. The junction had 3 bases not matched to a gene; V was cut back by 5 bases and J by 0 bases. The germline V gene encodes CDR1 SGHAT and CDR2 FQNNGV. This CDR3 is 14 amino acids long. The CDR3 region has the DNA TGTGCCAGCAGCCGCGACAGGGTGAACACTGAAGCTTTCTTT. Translation gives CASSRDRVNTEAFF.

The J gene is TRBJ2-5, the V gene TRBV7-8; 12 bases match TRBD2. Losses at the gene ends were 1 base for V and 2 bases for J; bases not matched to a gene: 11. The CDR3 contains 19 residues. Looked up from germline, CDR1 is SGHVS and CDR2 is FQNEAQ. In nucleotides, the CDR3 is TGTGCCAGCAGCTTAGGACTGACTAGCGGGGGTGTGAGTCAAGAGACCCAGTACTTC. Protein product: CASSLGLTSGGVSQETQYF.

The genes are TRBV9 and TRBJ2-1; 13 bases line up with TRBD2. The CDR3 is 15 residues long. With V trimmed by 3 bases and J by 7 bases, 4 bases remained unmatched. Per germline, CDR1 SGDLS and CDR2 YYNGEE. The CDR3 bases are TGTGCCAGCAGCGGGACTAGCGGGGGTGTTAATGAGCAGTTCTTC. Amino acids: CASSGTSGGVNEQFF.

This clone was seen only once. V gene TRBV27 combines with J gene TRBJ2-2; tentative D call: TRBD1 (6 bases). The germline CDR1 and CDR2 sequences are MNHEY and SMNVEV (reference sequence). The length of the CDR3 is 15 residues. Trimming removed 4 bases at V and 6 bases at J, with 15 bases between. Here the CDR3 reads CASSSPPSGAGELFF. The CDR3 DNA reads TGTGCCAGCAGTTCCCCTCCCTCAGGGGCCGGGGAGCTGTTTTTT.

The CDR3 DNA reads TGTGCCAGTAAGGGTCAGGACAGTATTAATGAAAAACTGTTTTTT. Encoded protein: CASKGQDSINEKLFF. The chain recombines TRBV19 with TRBJ1-4; TRBD1 is a possible D gene (6 bases). The V end was cut by 7 bases, the J end by 4 bases, with 16 bases between. Germline V CDR1 and CDR2: LNHDA, SQIVND (reference sequence). The CDR3 spans 15 residues.

The rearrangement links TRBV6-5 to TRBJ1-1, with D uncertain. The CDR3 covers 12 residues. Germline loops: CDR1 MNHEY, CDR2 SVGAGI. V was pared by 5 bases and J by 6 bases, with 10 bases between. The CDR3 bases are TGTGCCAGCAGTCCTCGATCGGCTGAAGCTTTCTTT. It codes for CASSPRSAEAFF.

V usage is TRBV7-6 and J usage is TRBJ1-1; D is unresolved. Germline values: CDR1 SGHVS, CDR2 FNYEAQ. V dropped 6 bases and J dropped 3 bases, with 11 bases sitting between them. This CDR3 comprises 13 residues. The CDR3 DNA reads as TGTGCCAGCAGAAGAAGGAGGGACACTGAAGCTTTCTTT. It is translated as CASRRRRDTEAFF.

V and J are TRBV14 and TRBJ1-4; 11 bases align to TRBD1. Germline V gives CDR1 SGHDN, CDR2 FVKESK. V lost 3 bases to trimming and J lost 8 bases; unmatched junction nucleotides: 8. The CDR3 runs to 16 residues. The CDR3 DNA sequence: TGTGCCAGCAGCCACTCATGGACAGGGGGCGGCGAAAAACTGTTTTTT. It yields the protein CASSHSWTGGGEKLFF.

The rearrangement uses TRBV5-8 and TRBJ1-5; TRBD1 matches 9 bases. The germline V gene encodes CDR1 SGHTS and CDR2 YDEGEE. The CDR3 runs to 14 residues. V lost 4 bases and J lost 7; bases outside the gene matches: 6. Here the CDR3 DNA reads TGTGCCAGCAGCGAGGGGACAGGGAACCAGCCCCAGCATTTT. Translation gives CASSEGTGNQPQHF.

The V and J genes are TRBV7-7 and TRBJ2-5; 9 bases map to TRBD2. Germline trimming cut 4 bases from V and 5 bases from J; bases unmatched to any gene: 2. This CDR3 is 13 amino acids long. The germline gives CDR1 SSHAT, CDR2 FNYEAQ (reference sequence). CDR3: CASSWSGGETQYF. The CDR3 nucleotides read TGTGCCAGCAGCTGGAGCGGGGGGGAGACCCAGTACTTC.

This chain joins TRBV5-4 and TRBJ2-5; D is undetermined. Trimming removed 0 bases from V and 2 bases from J, with 11 bases in between. There are 15 residues in the CDR3. CDR1 and CDR2 (germline): SGHNT, YYREEE (reference sequence). The CDR3 DNA reads TGTGCCAGCAGCTTGGGGCAGGTCCTACAAGAGACCCAGTACTTC. This translates into CASSLGQVLQETQYF.

The chain recombines TRBV4-1 with TRBJ2-7; 10 bases line up with TRBD2. V trimming: 0 bases; J trimming: 2 bases; junction bases outside the gene matches: 7. The CDR3 totals 17 residues. Germline V gene data show CDR1 as MGHRA and CDR2 as YSYEKL. CDR3 sequence reads: CASSQDPSGGGPYEQYV. Written as DNA, the CDR3 is TGCGCCAGCAGCCAAGATCCTAGCGGGGGAGGCCCCTACGAGCAGTACGTC.

The chain has TRBV2 and TRBJ1-1; 7 nucleotides agree with TRBD1. Unmatched junction bases numbered 11, after V lost 4 bases and J lost 9 bases. The germline CDR1 and CDR2 sequences are SNHLY and FYNNEI. This CDR3 has 14 amino acids. The CDR3 loop reads CASSVVGTGVQAFF. CDR3 sequence (DNA): TGTGCCAGCAGTGTAGTCGGCACAGGGGTTCAAGCTTTCTTT. The variable domain in full, with the rest retrieved from reference TRBV2 and TRBJ1-1, is EPEVTQTPSHQVTQMGQEVILRCVPISNHLYFYWYRQILGQKVEFLVSFYNNEISEKSEIFDDQFSVERPDGSNFTLKIRSTKLEDSAMYFCASSVVGTGVQAFFGQGTRLTVV.

This chain uses TRBV6-1 with TRBJ1-1; TRBD1 is a possible D gene (5 bases). Between the trimmed V and J ends, which lost 3 bases and 1 base, there was a span of 9 bases. The CDR3 is 14 residues long. Germline CDR1 and CDR2: MNHNS and SASEGT. The CDR3 coding sequence is TGTGCCAGCAGTGACGGGGGTGGGAACACTGAAGCTTTCTTT. Amino acid sequence: CASSDGGGNTEAFF.